This TCR beta chain was observed in a study of blood T cell repertoires in COVID-19. Study details: The study drew acute and convalescent COVID-19 samples from the United States, Italy and Spain. The analysed material was cDNA or gDNA that came from T cells, B-cell-depleted T cells, or PBMCs.

In Seattle, patients joined the study during active infection and were tracked longitudinally. Between the trimmed V and J ends, which lost 4 bases and 2 bases, there was a span of 9 bases. This CDR3 comprises 13 residues. Germline assignment: CDR1 MDHEN and CDR2 SYDVKM. In the source study's methods: Using reference gene primer amplification, nucleated cell counts were estimated. Assay used: immunoSEQ multiplex PCR; TCRdb lists only in-frame clones, some missing. V, J and clone size are those of that table, while D and trimming were read from the DNA. The repertoire holds about 88,000 clones, with about nine tenths as singletons.

This chain joins TRBV28 and TRBJ2-7; D remains ambiguous. Source material: peripheral blood. This clonotype was sampled from a man between 18 and 35 years old with COVID-19, enrolled during active disease. CDR3 nucleotide sequence: TGTGCCAGCAGTTCCAGGTTCCCCTACGAGCAGTACTTC. Translated: CASSSRFPYEQYF.